Shown below are 30 T cell receptor beta chains from a single sample sequenced in a study of blood T cell repertoires in COVID-19. This table comes from immunoSEQ multiplex PCR, and its TCRdb copy is limited to in-frame clones, with some not included. The profile shows about 180,000 clones, roughly 89% of them singletons. Input material: peripheral blood. These receptors came from a woman between 50 and 59 years old with acute or convalescent COVID-19.

The rearrangement joins TRBV19 to TRBJ2-7; 7 bases are shared with TRBD1. CDR3 length equals 14 residues. In germline, CDR1 is LNHDA, CDR2 SQIVND (reference sequence). With V trimmed by 5 bases and J by 2 bases, 6 bases remained unmatched. CDR3 residues: CASSPQGTPYEQYF. CDR3 sequence (DNA): TGTGCCAGTAGTCCACAGGGGACACCCTACGAGCAGTACTTC.

The gene calls are TRBV7-3 and TRBJ1-1; D not resolved. Trimming cost V 5 bases and J 2 bases, with 9 bases left between them. The CDR3 is 13 residues long. Germline lookup yields CDR1 SGHTA and CDR2 FQGTGA. CDR3: CASSPGLNTEAFF. CDR3 nucleotide sequence: TGTGCCAGCAGCCCAGGTCTTAACACTGAAGCTTTCTTT.

The chain joins TRBV5-1 to TRBJ2-6; maybe TRBD2 (5 bases). Per germline, CDR1 SGHRS and CDR2 YFSETQ. V lost 3 bases to trimming and J lost 0 bases, with 10 bases between them. The CDR3 totals 16 residues. The CDR3 protein is CASSSSGLSGANVLTF. The DNA of the CDR3 is TGCGCCAGCAGCTCATCAGGACTCTCTGGGGCCAACGTCCTGACTTTC.

The chain uses TRBV7-2 and TRBJ2-7; a weak D match, TRBD2 (6 bases). The CDR3 length is 15 residues. V was shortened by 3 bases and J by 2 bases, with 14 bases between the two germline ends. Germline V gene sequence: CDR1 SGHTA, CDR2 FQGNSA. CDR3: CASSFQAGQTYEQYF. As DNA, the CDR3 is TGTGCCAGCAGCTTCCAGGCGGGGCAGACCTACGAGCAGTACTTC.

The chain is built from TRBV16 and TRBJ1-4, with D hard to call. Per the germline V gene, CDR1 is KGHSY and CDR2 is FQNENV. The CDR3 contains 13 residues. Trimming stripped 6 bases from V and 10 bases from J, with 15 bases between. The CDR3, as DNA: TGTGCCAGCAGAGTAACCCGGGAGGGAAAACTGTTTTTT. Amino acid sequence: CASRVTREGKLFF.

The chain is built from TRBV20-1 and TRBJ2-1; 8 positions agree with TRBD2. The V gene's germline CDR1 is DFQATT and CDR2 SNEGSKA (reference sequence). J gave up 1 base and V 3 bases, and 2 bases lay outside the gene matches. The CDR3 sequence is 14 residues long. In DNA, the CDR3 is TGCAGTGCTAGTGTAGCGGGGTCCTACAATGAGCAGTTCTTC. It translates to CSASVAGSYNEQFF.

The chain links TRBV9 to TRBJ2-1, with a weak D call TRBD2 (5 bases). The V and J ends lost 2 bases and 6 bases respectively, with 9 bases between them. The CDR3 covers 13 residues. Per germline, CDR1 SGDLS and CDR2 YYNGEE. As DNA, the CDR3 is TGTGCCAGCAGCGTCCTGAGCGGCAATGAGCAGTTCTTC. Protein product: CASSVLSGNEQFF.

V is TRBV7-8 and J is TRBJ2-2, with TRBD2 as a possible D gene (5 bases). This CDR3 has 15 amino acids. The V and J ends lost 2 bases and 2 bases respectively, with 9 bases between them. Germline-derived CDR1 and CDR2 are SGHVS and FQNEAQ. DNA for the CDR3: TGTGCCAGCAGCTTACTAGCAACCAACACCGGGGAGCTGTTTTTT. Translation: CASSLLATNTGELFF.

This rearrangement joins TRBV6-5 to TRBJ2-3, with 11 bases matching TRBD1. Germline V gives CDR1 MNHEY, CDR2 SVGAGI. With 7 bases clipped from V and 6 bases from J, the junction kept 9 bases outside the gene matches. The CDR3 extends over 15 amino acids. The chain's CDR3 is CASTHGTGGTDTQYF. The CDR3 coding sequence is TGTGCCAGCACCCACGGGACAGGGGGGACGGATACGCAGTATTTT.

This rearrangement joins TRBV10-2 to TRBJ1-2, with 8 bases lining up with TRBD1. CDR1 is WSHSY and CDR2 is SAAADI in the germline V gene. J lost 7 bases, V lost 6 bases, and 7 bases had no gene match. This CDR3 has 13 amino acids. Written as DNA, the CDR3 is TGCGCCAGCAGCCAAGACAGGGGCGGTGGCTACACCTTC. Translated: CASSQDRGGGYTF.

This chain joins TRBV5-1 and TRBJ1-4; 7 bases map to TRBD1. The CDR3 covers 15 residues. Trimming took 4 bases from V and 8 from J; bases not matched to a gene: 11. Germline-derived CDR1 and CDR2 are SGHRS and YFSETQ. The CDR3 region has the DNA TGCGCCAGCAGCCCTGGACAGGCCCGGTGGGAAAAACTGTTTTTT. The encoded protein is CASSPGQARWEKLFF.

This chain links TRBV6-2 or TRBV6-3 with TRBJ2-4; the match to TRBD2 covers 12 bases. The germline CDR1 and CDR2 sequences are MNHEY and SVGEGT. V lost 4 bases and J lost 8; bases outside the gene matches: 6. CDR3 size: 15 residues. CDR3 in amino acids: CASSFLAGGRDIQYF. CDR3 DNA: TGTGCCAGCAGTTTTCTAGCGGGGGGGAGGGACATTCAGTACTTC.

The chain employs TRBV28 and TRBJ1-2; 7 bases align to TRBD1. The V gene's germline CDR1 is MDHEN and CDR2 SYDVKM. V was pared by 6 bases and J by 0 bases, with 7 bases of the junction left unmatched. The CDR3 sequence is 15 residues long. In nucleotides, the CDR3 is TGTGCCAGCAGGCGACAGGGTACGTCTAACTATGGCTACACCTTC. Translation gives CASRRQGTSNYGYTF.

V usage is TRBV11-2 and J usage is TRBJ1-1, with D unclear. There are 13 residues in the CDR3. Trimming took 1 base from V and 0 from J, leaving 3 bases between them. Per germline, CDR1 SGHAT and CDR2 FQNNGV. The DNA of the CDR3 is TGTGCCAGCAGCTTAGTAGTGAACACTGAAGCTTTCTTT. The encoded protein is CASSLVVNTEAFF.

The chain carries TRBV7-3 and TRBJ1-3; the D is unclear. V dropped 5 bases and J dropped 4 bases, with 9 bases sitting between them. CDR1 and CDR2 (germline): SGHTA, FQGTGA. This CDR3 has 13 amino acids. The CDR3 sequence: CASSLLSGNTIYF. The CDR3 coding sequence is TGTGCCAGCAGCCTCTTATCCGGAAACACCATATATTTT.

The rearrangement uses TRBV4-1 and TRBJ1-2, with TRBD1 matching over 7 bases. The CDR3 totals 16 residues. From germline, CDR1 is MGHRA and CDR2 YSYEKL. V lost 1 base, J lost 3 bases, and 8 bases stayed unmatched. In DNA, the CDR3 is TGCGCCAGCAGCCAAGTCCCGAGACAGGGAGACTATGGCTACACCTTC. Translation: CASSQVPRQGDYGYTF.

V gene TRBV19 combines with J gene TRBJ2-5; 8 bases map to TRBD2. The ends lost 4 bases at V and 5 bases at J; junction bases unmatched: 15. Germline CDR1 reads LNHDA; CDR2 reads SQIVND (reference sequence). This CDR3 region has 17 residues. The CDR3 region is CASSTRGEGRRDETQYF. The CDR3 bases are TGTGCCAGTAGTACGCGGGGGGAGGGCAGAAGGGATGAGACCCAGTACTTC.

The rearrangement uses TRBV4-1 and TRBJ1-1; TRBD1 agrees at 9 bases. Trimming took 3 bases from V and 10 from J; bases not matched to a gene: 12. Germline CDR1 MGHRA, CDR2 YSYEKL. CDR3 length equals 15 residues. This chain's CDR3 is CASSHYADRGGGAFF. The CDR3, as DNA: TGCGCCAGCAGCCATTATGCGGACAGGGGAGGGGGAGCTTTCTTT.

This chain uses TRBV12-3 or TRBV12-4 with TRBJ1-5; D gene ambiguous. The CDR3 runs 13 residues. V was trimmed by 6 bases and J by 0 bases, leaving 6 bases between them. CDR3 nucleotides: TGTGCCAGCAGCCTTAGTAGCAATCAGCCCCAGCATTTT. Translated: CASSLSSNQPQHF.

The chain links TRBV18 to TRBJ2-5, with D possibly being TRBD2 (6 bases). CDR3 length: 15 residues. CDR1 is KGHSH and CDR2 is LQKENI in the germline V gene. Trimming shortened V by 2 bases and J by 4 bases, and 14 bases separated the two germline ends. In DNA, the CDR3 is TGTGCCAGCTCACCAATACGGGGGACGGGAGAGACCCAGTACTTC. Translating it yields CASSPIRGTGETQYF.

The genes are TRBV12-3 or TRBV12-4 and TRBJ2-1, with D unresolved. V lost 3 bases and J lost 4, with 7 bases in between. This CDR3 is built from 13 residues. CDR3 residues: CASSLSLYNEQFF. CDR3 in DNA: TGTGCCAGCAGTTTGAGCCTTTACAATGAGCAGTTCTTC.

The CDR3 here is CASSLRASDDEQYF. CDR3 nucleotides: TGTGCCAGCAGCCTCAGGGCCTCAGACGACGAGCAGTACTTC. This chain connects TRBV7-8 to TRBJ2-7, with a possible D match to TRBD1 (5 bases). Per the germline V gene, CDR1 is SGHVS and CDR2 is FQNEAQ. V dropped 5 bases and J dropped 5 bases, with 16 bases sitting between them. The CDR3 covers 14 residues.

This clone was detected only a few times. The chain has TRBV19 and TRBJ1-5; unclear D gene. V was shortened by 9 bases and J by 1 base, with 13 bases between the two germline ends. Germline V gene lookup returns CDR1 LNHDA and CDR2 SQIVND (reference sequence). The CDR3 covers 14 residues. DNA of the CDR3: TGTGCCAGCGGAGCCGGCCGGAGCAATCAGCCCCAGCATTTT. It is translated as CASGAGRSNQPQHF. Full variable domain (outside the CDR3, taken from reference TRBV19 and TRBJ1-5): DGGITQSPKYLFRKEGQNVTLSCEQNLNHDAMYWYRQDPGQGLRLIYYSQIVNDFQKGDIAEGYSVSREKKESFPLTVTSAQKNPTAFYLCASGAGRSNQPQHFGDGTRLSIL.

The rearrangement uses TRBV29-1 and TRBJ1-3; 8 bases are shared with TRBD1. Looked up from germline, CDR1 is SQVTM and CDR2 is ANQGSEA. CDR3 length: 14 residues. Unmatched junction bases numbered 6, after V lost 6 bases and J lost 2 bases. This CDR3 reads CSVTPQGAGNTIYF. CDR3 nucleotides: TGCAGCGTCACACCACAGGGGGCTGGAAACACCATATATTTT.

The chain uses TRBV6-2 or TRBV6-3 and TRBJ1-2; TRBD1 is a possible D gene (5 bases). Germline lookup yields CDR1 MNHEY and CDR2 SVGEGT. The CDR3 is made up of 12 amino acids. V lost 0 bases and J 7 bases, leaving 6 bases between the germline ends. CDR3 DNA sequence: TGTGCCAGCAGTTACTCCGGGGGTGGCTACACCTTC. Translating gives CASSYSGGGYTF.

A single count supports this clone. V and J are TRBV5-1 and TRBJ1-4; no clear D gene. The CDR3 length is 15 residues. V lost 0 bases and J 0 bases, leaving 6 bases between the germline ends. Germline V gene lookup returns CDR1 SGHRS and CDR2 YFSETQ. The CDR3 protein is CASSLAGATNEKLFF. CDR3 nucleotide sequence: TGCGCCAGCAGCTTGGCCGGTGCAACTAATGAAAAACTGTTTTTT.

For this clone: A much larger clone differs by one base, so this may be a read error. This chain links TRBV6-6 with TRBJ1-5; D is perhaps TRBD1 (5 bases). Germline CDR1 and CDR2: MNHNY and SVGAGI (reference sequence). The length of the CDR3 is 14 residues. This chain's CDR3 is CTSSYWGTGQPQHF. For the CDR3, the DNA is TGTACCAGCAGTTACTGGGGCACAGGTCAGCCCCAGCATTTT.

The V call is TRBV6-2 or TRBV6-3, the J call TRBJ2-1; 8 bases align to TRBD2. V shed 5 bases and J 6 bases; nucleotides not matched to a gene: 12. The CDR3 covers 16 residues. Germline lookup yields CDR1 MNHEY and CDR2 SVGEGT. The CDR3 reads CASSPPGGAFSNEQFF. In nucleotides, the CDR3 is TGTGCCAGCAGTCCCCCCGGGGGGGCCTTCAGCAATGAGCAGTTCTTC.

The chain couples TRBV7-7 to TRBJ2-4, with 12 positions matching TRBD2. Germline V gene lookup returns CDR1 SSHAT and CDR2 FNYEAQ (reference sequence). This CDR3 has 18 amino acids. V shed 0 bases, J shed 1 base, and the junction held 4 bases outside the gene matches. CDR3 nucleotides: TGTGCCAGCAGCTTAGCCGGACTAGCGGGAAAGGCCAAAAACATTCAGTACTTC. Its translation is CASSLAGLAGKAKNIQYF.

The CDR3 region is CASSSGQGEAFF. CDR3 sequence (DNA): TGTGCCAGCAGCTCCGGACAGGGTGAAGCTTTCTTT. The gene calls are TRBV11-3 and TRBJ1-1; 8 bases line up with TRBD1. The CDR3 extends over 12 amino acids. V shed 4 bases, J shed 7 bases, and the junction held 2 bases outside the gene matches. The germline V gene encodes CDR1 SGHNT and CDR2 YENEEA.